This TCR beta chain emerged from a study of cytomegalovirus exposure and HLA in healthy donors (dated by TCRdb to about 2017). Looking at the study overall: An earlier analysis of some 620 of the donors reported about 260 Gb of sequence data and 95 million to 130 million unique TCR beta sequences obtained from about 180 million T cells. On average, approximately 250,000 unique TCR beta nucleotide sequences were sequenced per donor among 350 to 400 genotyped donors of the cohort, with roughly 19% of those sequences being non-productive. Using immunosequencing, the study profiled T cell repertoires from fewer than 700 subjects and related those repertoires to cytomegalovirus serostatus. All discovery cohort repertoires had been generated on a single sequencing platform. Typing coverage differed by locus: A, B, C, DRB1 and DQB1 were typed in roughly 620-630 donors, DQA1 in 522, DPA1 in around 600, and DPB1 in 472. The study was designed to test whether signatures of past pathogen exposure could be identified by cataloging public T cell receptors. A later genetic analysis used genome-wide SNP genotypes for 398 of the 666 donors, treating that subset as a discovery cohort. An early release covering roughly 600 HLA-typed donors comprised about 300 gigabases of sequencing data and 85 million to 100 million unique TCR sequences. The later analysis used no new phenotypic data to find candidate immune exposures, relying instead on TCR beta sequences and their occurrence across donors. Donor age, sex, ethnicity and CMV serostatus were compiled together with the repertoire data. Among the roughly 400 genotyped donors, roughly 80% belonged to the genetic ancestry cluster associated with self-reported Caucasian donors. The study combined high-throughput TCR immunosequencing, statistical association of individual TCRs with disease status, and machine learning to predict cytomegalovirus infection status. Class I and class II HLA loci were covered by the typing at four-digit resolution. A later analysis re-analyzed previously published TCR beta repertoires from 650 to 800 donors and added high-resolution HLA genotyping to study TCR occurrence patterns. Four or five DR-DQ haplotypes were handled as single units for association and clustering because linkage in the cohort was strong. In addition to the first cohort of approximately 670 subjects, a separate validation cohort of 120 different subjects was used. An earlier analysis of a few hundred of the donors applied high-throughput TCR beta sequencing to assess whether each TCR beta V gene segment acted as functional or pseudogenic. The study at large found these results: For the cohort, immune exposure information was limited to CMV serostatus. Because HLA typing was missing for some donors at each locus, association tests included only the typed subset. The study gave a list of 150 to 200 TCR beta chains associated with cytomegalovirus. Because the 87-base-pair reads could not distinguish some IMGT-functional V segments, including TRBV6-2 and TRBV6-3, those segments were excluded. According to a later analysis, most CMV-associated TCR beta chains appeared to be HLA-restricted, and the HLA associations seemed to be driven largely by CMV exposure. The earlier analysis of nearly 600 of the donors excluded fewer than 20 rarely observed V segments, including chromosome 9 orphons, because counts were too low. Linkage disequilibrium might explain the correlated functional status among segregating V segments, but an unknown experimental factor could not be ruled out. The presence/absence analyses assumed that sequencing depth was roughly uniform across donors, and that assumption may not be true. A later analysis reported that several top co-occurrence clusters appeared linked to parvovirus B19, influenza, CMV and Epstein-Barr virus. In an earlier analysis of more than 500 of the donors, most TCR beta V segments appeared in productive rearrangements about 87% or about 30% of the time, broadly matching IMGT annotations. When HLA alleles, especially DR and DQ, strongly co-occurred, TCR associations were difficult to assign to individual alleles. In a later genetic analysis, fewer N-insertions in productive TCRs were reported among donors in an Asian-associated ancestry cluster than the approximately 670-donor mean. In a later analysis, TCR association rates were found to vary across HLA loci, with the most associated TCRs seen for DRB1 alleles and the fewest for HLA-C alleles. In a later analysis, some 17,000 TCR beta sequences were associated with specific HLA alleles at a false discovery rate of 0.05. A few of the identified cytomegalovirus-associated TCR beta chains were confirmed in vitro to be specific for cytomegalovirus antigens. A later genetic analysis associated a missense DCLRE1C variant with V-gene and J-gene trimming of TCR beta chains, and an independent cohort replicated the association. According to the authors, the approach could potentially be generalized to other disease states and immunological phenotypes. The classifier was reported to diagnose cytomegalovirus status with high specificity and sensitivity in both the original and validation cohorts. The cohort was sequenced for TCR beta chains only, and without alpha or paired-chain data the features that could be detected were limited. A further reported finding was that TCR beta sequences accurately predicted the HLA-A and HLA-B alleles for most subjects in the first cohort. A cluster of highly shared sequence variants was judged likely to represent a technical artifact of the sequencing pipeline. Most TCR sequences were seen in very few donors, while some public TCRs were found in many individuals. A later analysis found that HLA-associated TCR beta chains were more clonally expanded and had lower generation probabilities than equally common non-associated chains.

Concerning this clone: Its specific antigen is unknown. Within one base of it there is no much larger clone, and no base qualities were kept.

The cohort consisted of 666 healthy bone marrow donors. Cohort members were all nominally healthy when sampled, although unrecorded immune exposures were likely present. The donor tested CMV seropositive and was one of the 289 seropositive cohort members. Each donor provided a peripheral blood sample, and peripheral blood mononuclear cells were used for TCR beta sequencing. The Qiagen DNeasy Blood Extraction Kit was used to extract genomic DNA from the blood cell samples. The CDR1 and CDR2 encoded by the germline V gene (reference sequence) are SGHNT and YYREEE. Trimming removed 3 bases from V and 7 bases from J; the gene matches leave 11 bases unexplained. Taken from cysteine to phenylalanine, the CDR3 has 16 residues. Just the 48-base CDR3 DNA is kept, in frame starting at base 1. Receptor libraries were prepared by the immunoSEQ multiplex PCR assay. The multiplex PCR relied on a mix of 60 forward primers for TCR Vbeta segments and 13 reverse primers for TCR Jbeta segments. A multiplex PCR assay on genomic DNA amplified the CDR3 region of rearranged TCR beta genes. The amplified TCR beta libraries were sequenced on the Illumina HiSeq System as 87-base-pair reads. The original pipeline was this. In a later analysis, around 80 million unique TCR beta chains were counted across the approximately 620 repertoires, and roughly 11 million of these chains were shared by at least two donors. To remove PCR and sequencing errors, raw reads were error-corrected and collapsed into unique sequences using a nearest-neighbor algorithm that merged closely related sequences. To assign V, D and J gene segments, CDR3 sequences were aligned to IMGT reference sequences. Each retained sequence needed at least a six-nucleotide match to both a V gene segment and a J gene segment. A rearrangement was called productive if the CDR3 had no stop codons and remained in frame with V and J, and every other rearrangement was called non-productive. Following IMGT convention, CDR3 was defined as the stretch from the second conserved V-encoded cysteine up to the conserved J-encoded phenylalanine. The earlier analysis of fewer than 750 of the donors excluded sequences that lacked an unambiguous match to a single V gene segment. In an earlier analysis of several hundred of the donors, V segments were called functional above 56.7% productive rearrangements and were called segregating when the between-donor standard deviation exceeded 5%. A statistical classification framework was built for diagnosing cytomegalovirus status from the catalog of TCR beta chain sequences. A later analysis assigned V and J genes by comparing TCR nucleotide sequences with IMGT/GENE-DB human TR gene sequences. A later analysis assigned CDR3 sequences and most-parsimonious VDJ recombination scenarios with the TCRdist pipeline. In a later analysis, every TCR beta chain was defined by the combination of its CDR3 amino acid sequence and its V-gene family, and reads without a unique V-gene family were dropped. As a way to deal with suspected cross-contamination and a sequencing artifact, a later analysis dropped 640 or so nucleotide sequences that were highly shared and had low generation probability. In a later analysis, a clonal expansion index was calculated for each public chain from normalized within-repertoire ranks of inferred template counts. A later analysis computed generation probabilities with a VDJ recombination model fitted to out-of-frame rearrangements, and checked the results against IGoR. Hypergeometric tests were used in a later analysis to score TCR-TCR, TCR-HLA and TCR-CMV co-occurrence, with a repertoire-size bias correction applied to the TCR pairs. In a later analysis, false discovery rates were estimated by permuting HLA or CMV assignments 20 times. In a later analysis, co-occurring TCRs were grouped using DBSCAN, with TCRdist sequence similarity added in when clustering inside HLA-allele-positive subsets. Repertoires with fewer than 30,000 or more than 120,000 public chains, plus five repertoires with anomalous nucleotide sharing, were excluded from co-occurrence clustering. Not all clones reach the TCRdb copy of this immuneACCESS table, which keeps in-frame sequences only. Checked studies attribute under half of the gap to unresolved V genes and leave the rest unexplained. V and J calls and clone size are as listed in that table; D and trimming were resolved from the DNA. The sample table holds 95,000 to 150,000 clones, of which about three quarters were seen once. The ten largest clones capture nearly 8.5% of the sample.

The clonotype comes from a woman between 35 and 50 years old in good health and CMV-seropositive. The source material was PBMCs. The chain is made from TRBV5-4 and TRBJ2-1, with 9 bases matching TRBD1. The CDR3 region has the sequence CASSSFSGTGKNEQFF. The sequenced DNA: TGTGCCAGCAGCTCCTTTTCCGGGACAGGGAAAAATGAGCAGTTCTTC.